This T cell receptor (beta chain) was observed in a study of regulatory T cells in long-lasting Graves disease (dated by TCRdb to the early 2020s). For the study in its entirety: Antithyroid drugs had been taken for less than 3 months by newly diagnosed Graves' disease patients. Patients with persistent Graves' disease were compared with patients with newly diagnosed Graves' disease using TCR sequencing and RNA sequencing of peripheral blood. The study was conducted in China and was registered as a clinical trial. A total of 33 samples were covered by TCR sequencing, comprising some 13 persistent and approximately 20 newly diagnosed Graves' disease patients. General study outcomes and caveats: Peripheral blood alone was examined, since thyroid tissue, which constituted the primary lesion, could not be accessed. Compared with newly diagnosed patients, persistent Graves' disease patients had lower TCR Shannon entropy and fewer highly expanded clones, which suggests clonal expansion. Preferential use of TRBV28, TRBJ1-2 and TRBJ2-5 was observed in persistent disease, whereas TRBV20-1 and TRBJ2-1 were favored in newly diagnosed disease. Sequencing and analysis were limited to the TCR beta chain. Persistent patients shared more public clonotypes among themselves (2,741) than newly diagnosed patients did (about 970). The authors noted that the small sample size was a limitation that may lower accuracy.

This clonotype turned up a few times. Its antigen is currently not known. Base-call qualities are not available, and no considerably larger clone is one nucleotide away. A distance of 18 bases separates the germline ends of V and J, which lose 5 bases and 7 bases respectively. Counted from cysteine to phenylalanine, this CDR3 has 15 amino acids. Of the read, only the CDR3 DNA is kept; its 45 bases are in frame from base 1. The germline V gene specifies SGHTA as CDR1 and FQGTGA as CDR2. Receptor libraries were prepared by multiplex PCR. Sequencing took place on an Illumina HiSeq 4000. TCR beta libraries were built with iRepertoire HTBI primers and Arm-PCR amplification of CDR3 regions. PCR products were gel purified before sequencing. As for how the authors treated the data: Gene usage analysis of CDR3 amino acid clonotypes relied on the roughly 60 TRBV and more than twelve TRBJ segments identified across samples. COPE and FqMerger were used to merge the filtered high-quality paired reads into contigs. BLAST was used to align contigs to IMGT TRBV, TRBD and TRBJ reference genes, and CDR3 was defined according to IMGT. Any clonotype with a frequency above 0.1% was classified as a highly expanded clone. Shannon entropy served as the measure of repertoire diversity, while the Gini coefficient captured V-J evenness. A clonotype was considered public if more than one individual shared it. TCRdb ran its own pipeline on the public reads, namely fastp trimming at Q25 and MiXCR clone calling, and kept in-frame beta chains. Rows with a matching CDR3 protein are joined into one entry that keeps the most common DNA and genes. None of the V and J calls come from the authors' own analysis; TCRdb made them. The sample table holds around 400,000 distinct CDR3 sequences, of which 12% were seen once. Approximately 17% of the sample lies in the top ten.

This sample's time point label indicates: newly diagnosed GD, antithyroid drugs for less than 3 months. For both TCR sequencing and RNA sequencing, RNA was extracted from PBMCs using TRIzol. The diagnosis of Graves' disease followed American Thyroid Association guidelines. Recruitment of patients was carried out at an endocrinology department in Xi'an, China. Each patient gave about 9.1 milliliters of peripheral blood, collected in an EDTA anticoagulant tube. Ficoll Paque Plus density gradient separation was used to isolate PBMCs, and no additional T cell sorting was done. An Agilent 2100 Bioanalyzer and agarose gel were used to check RNA quality, and a NanoDrop 2000 was used to measure RNA concentration. This same sample was also taken into another study, of T cells in Graves' hyperthyroidism and ophthalmopathy. As the second study states: Graves' hyperthyroidism was defined as stable when no progression to ophthalmopathy occurred over 18 months of follow-up. Hyperthyroidism patients were aged 18 to 65 years and newly diagnosed, with disease duration of less than 2 months. The study excluded patients with uncontrolled infections, other autoimmune diseases, pregnancy or lactation. Clinical symptoms, serum thyroxine and TRAb, thyroid ultrasound, and orbital computed tomography formed the basis for the diagnoses. A first-round RT-PCR of the TCR CDR3 used the HTBI primer set with the Qiagen OneStep RT-PCR kit. Most expanded thyroid clonotypes (frequency above 0.001) were also detected in blood, suggesting blood repertoires may reflect thyroid immune responses. In cross-validation, a model built on a 13 V-J signature told ophthalmopathy apart from stable hyperthyroidism with approximately 90% sensitivity and roughly 81% specificity, and in testing the same model reached 80%/75%. During validation, the model predicted progression to ophthalmopathy a median of around six months ahead of onset, with just under 71% sensitivity and roughly 72% specificity. To identify distinguishing TCR V-J signatures, a discovery cohort of around 100 patients was used, comprising 40 to 45 with Graves' ophthalmopathy and some 60 with stable Graves' hyperthyroidism. An independent validation cohort of around 19 hyperthyroidism patients and approximately 15 patients who later progressed to ophthalmopathy tested prospective prediction of ophthalmopathy. For training and testing, the 100 or so patients in the discovery cohort were randomly divided in a 7:3 ratio. In addition, the study compared T-cell repertoires in thyroid tissue and in blood from five to seven Graves' hyperthyroidism patients. After sampling, hyperthyroidism patients received methimazole starting at 30 mg daily, and ophthalmopathy patients received high-dose intravenous methylprednisolone. A second multiplex PCR round built the libraries, followed by size selection and purification. The libraries were sequenced on an Illumina HiSeq2000 using paired-end 100 bp reads. SOAPnuke was used to process the raw data, with reads discarded if the reads contained adapters or uncalled bases, had a mean Phred below 15, or lacked an exact constant-primer or identifier match. High-quality paired reads were merged with COPE v1.2.5, and unique nucleotide sequences were defined as clonotypes. Clonotypes were aligned to IMGT TRBV, TRBD and TRBJ reference segments using MiTCR v1.1. Analysis was restricted to V-J combinations with a frequency above 0.0001, which covered roughly 99% of repertoires. A TCS score was defined as the ratio of F50 (clonal expansion) to E x V (chaos), with BLOSUM62-based TCRdist applied between CDR3 peptides within each V-J. Welch's t-statistics and random forest reduced roughly 530 V-J features to 10 to 15, which were used in a naive Bayes classifier (R e1071). No statistical method was used to fix the sample size in advance, and group allocation was not hidden from the investigators. The paper describes TCR Vbeta CDR3 sequencing of some 130 peripheral blood samples, made up of roughly 40 ophthalmopathy patients, approximately 76 hyperthyroidism patients and roughly 17 progressor patients.

The sample in question was peripheral blood mononuclear cells (PBMCs), obtained at new diagnosis, from a patient treated with antithyroid drugs. The sequence came from a woman aged 18-29 years with Graves disease. Donor details come from another sample of the same person, matched by shared clones. The sequence links TRBV7-3 to TRBJ2-1; the D gene is possibly TRBD2, with 5 bases matching. The CDR3 has the sequence CASSVEARRVNEQFF. DNA sequence: TGTGCCAGCAGCGTCGAAGCTCGGCGGGTGAATGAGCAGTTCTTC.